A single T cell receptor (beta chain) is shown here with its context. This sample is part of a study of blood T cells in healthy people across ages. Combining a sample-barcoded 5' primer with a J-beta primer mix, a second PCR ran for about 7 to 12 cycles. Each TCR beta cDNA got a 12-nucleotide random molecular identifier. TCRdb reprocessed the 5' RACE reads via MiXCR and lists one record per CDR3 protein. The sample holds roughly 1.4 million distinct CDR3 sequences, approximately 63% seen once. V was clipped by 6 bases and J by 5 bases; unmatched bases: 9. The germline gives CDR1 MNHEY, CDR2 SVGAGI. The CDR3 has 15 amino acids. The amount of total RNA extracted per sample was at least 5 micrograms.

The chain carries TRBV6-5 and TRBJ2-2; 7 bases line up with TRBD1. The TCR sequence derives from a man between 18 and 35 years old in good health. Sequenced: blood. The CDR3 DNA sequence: TGTGCCAGCAGCTTTGACAGGGATGGGACCGGGGAGCTGTTTTTT. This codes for CASSFDRDGTGELFF.